A single sample gave rise to the 5 T cell receptor beta chains below, sequenced in a study of Ad26.COV2.S vaccination and SARS-CoV-2 variants. The sample's treatment: roughly 20 received Ad26.COV2.S at low or high dose, single or two shots; 5 received placebo; per-sample allocation not given. The samples were gathered on day 63 after the first injection of vaccine or placebo. TCRdb keeps only in-frame clones here, not all; method: immunoSEQ multiplex PCR. Here the sample spans about 350,000 clones, 86% being singletons. The sequenced sample was peripheral blood, obtained in a trial of Ad26.COV2.S vaccine versus placebo. Receptors were obtained from a person between 18 and 65 years old who received the Ad26.COV2.S COVID-19 vaccine or a placebo.

This chain links TRBV27 with TRBJ1-2; D is possibly TRBD1 (5 bases). Germline V gene sequence: CDR1 MNHEY, CDR2 SMNVEV (reference sequence). The CDR3 is 15 residues long. V was pared by 6 bases and J by 8 bases, with 22 bases between. The CDR3 region is CASSSDTGFGSGYTF. CDR3 nucleotides: TGTGCCAGCAGCTCAGACACAGGTTTCGGGAGCGGCTACACCTTC.

This sequence joins TRBV7-9 and TRBJ2-7; D gene ambiguous. With 8 bases removed from V and 0 bases from J, the gap between germline ends came to 14 bases. The CDR3 runs to 14 residues. CDR1 and CDR2 from the germline V gene are SEHNR and FQNEAQ (reference sequence). CDR3 sequence (DNA): TGTGCCAGCGGGCCCCTAAGGAGCTCCTACGAGCAGTACTTC. Translation gives CASGPLRSSYEQYF.

The genes are TRBV9 and TRBJ1-6; no definite D call. Between the trimmed V and J ends, which lost 0 bases and 7 bases, there was a span of 8 bases. The CDR3 length is 14 residues. Per the germline V gene, CDR1 is SGDLS and CDR2 is YYNGEE. CDR3 DNA sequence: TGTGCCAGCAGCGTAGATCGTCGGAATTCACCCCTCCACTTT. Amino acids: CASSVDRRNSPLHF.

As DNA, the CDR3 is TGTGCCAGCAGCAACCAAGAGACCCAGTACTTC. Residues: CASSNQETQYF. The J gene is TRBJ2-5, the V gene TRBV13; D gene ambiguous. The germline V gene encodes CDR1 PRHDT and CDR2 FYEKMQ (reference sequence). This CDR3 is 11 amino acids long. Deletions cut 5 bases from V and 0 bases from J, with 1 base between.

The rearrangement links TRBV3-1 (or the pseudogene TRBV3-2) to TRBJ1-1; a possible D gene is TRBD1 (6 bases). CDR1 and CDR2 from the germline V gene are LGHDT and YNNKEL (reference sequence). With 5 bases removed from V and 5 bases from J, the gap between germline ends came to 12 bases. The CDR3 totals 13 residues. DNA for the CDR3: TGTGCCAGCAGCACTACAGGGAGGACTGAAGCTTTCTTT. Its protein product is CASSTTGRTEAFF.